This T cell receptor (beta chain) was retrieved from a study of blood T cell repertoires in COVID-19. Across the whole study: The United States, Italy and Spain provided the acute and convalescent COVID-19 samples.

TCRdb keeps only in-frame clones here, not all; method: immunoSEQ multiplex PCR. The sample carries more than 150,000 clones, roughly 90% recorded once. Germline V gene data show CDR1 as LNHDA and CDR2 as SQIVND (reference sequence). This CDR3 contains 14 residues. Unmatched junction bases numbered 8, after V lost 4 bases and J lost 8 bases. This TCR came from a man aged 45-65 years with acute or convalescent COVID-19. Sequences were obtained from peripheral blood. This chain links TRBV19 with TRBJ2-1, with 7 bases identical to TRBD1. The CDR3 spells CASSTTDRIHEQFF. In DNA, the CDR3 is TGTGCCAGTAGTACCACGGACAGGATCCATGAGCAGTTCTTC.